This TCR beta chain was retrieved from a study of blood T cells in healthy people across ages. Looking at the study overall: Template switching picked up about one barcoded beta molecule for each two T cells.

Whenever a sample was processed, at least 6.5 million PBMCs were isolated. Germline CDR1 is PRHDT and CDR2 is FYEKMQ (reference sequence). The CDR3 extends over 16 amino acids. Primers used in a second PCR of roughly 6 to 12 cycles were a sample-barcoded 5' primer and a J-beta primer mix. TCRdb processed the 5' RACE reads anew with MiXCR; each CDR3 protein has one entry. The sample records some 1.8 million distinct CDR3 sequences, 39% being singletons. General study results and limits: Long-lived donors carried more naive CD4+ cells and greater diversity than aged donors. With age, beta diversity per million T cells declined roughly linearly, significantly by around 43.

As regards this clonotype: The antigen remains unidentified.

This sequence joins TRBV13 and TRBJ2-4, with D unresolved. The J call may be faulty, since TRBJ2-7 better matches the DNA end. The sample taken for sequencing was blood. The source of this sequence is a human donor in good health. The chain's CDR3 is CASSLGLGKSGYEQYF. Here the CDR3 DNA reads TGTGCCAGCAGCTTAGGCCTAGGTAAGTCCGGCTACGAGCAGTACTTC.